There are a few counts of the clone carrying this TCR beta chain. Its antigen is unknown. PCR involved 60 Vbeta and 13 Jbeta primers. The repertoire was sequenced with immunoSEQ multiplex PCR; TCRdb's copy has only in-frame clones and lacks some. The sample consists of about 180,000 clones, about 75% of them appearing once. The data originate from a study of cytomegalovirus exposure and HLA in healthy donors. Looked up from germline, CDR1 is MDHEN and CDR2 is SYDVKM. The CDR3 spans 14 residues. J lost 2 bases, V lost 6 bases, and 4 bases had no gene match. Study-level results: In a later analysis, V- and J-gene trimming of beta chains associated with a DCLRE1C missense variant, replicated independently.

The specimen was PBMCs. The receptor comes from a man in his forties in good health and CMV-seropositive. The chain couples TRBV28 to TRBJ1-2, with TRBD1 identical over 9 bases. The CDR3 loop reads CASRTTGGNYGYTF. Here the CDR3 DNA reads TGTGCCAGCAGAACCACAGGGGGCAACTATGGCTACACCTTC.